This T cell receptor (beta chain) was captured in a study of cytomegalovirus exposure and HLA in healthy donors. On this clone itself: The antigen is undetermined.

Study-level findings and limits: In an earlier analysis, in approximately 570 donors, most V segments appeared productive either ~90% or ~30% of the time.

Donors consisted of healthy bone marrow donors. PCR used 60 Vbeta primers and 13 Jbeta primers. Repertoires were generated with immunoSEQ multiplex PCR, while TCRdb's copy carries only in-frame clones and drops some. The top ten hold approximately 2.6% of the sample, which has about 230,000 clones, just over 75% seen once. Sequencing was performed on PBMCs. This clonotype was obtained from a woman aged 55-69 years in good health and CMV-seropositive.

The CDR3: CASSQNWGSGDNEQFF. CDR3 nucleotides: TGCGCCAGCAGCCAAAACTGGGGTAGCGGGGACAATGAGCAGTTCTTC. The rearrangement uses TRBV5-1 and TRBJ2-1, with 8 bases fitting TRBD2. The CDR3 loop spans 16 amino acids. Germline V gives CDR1 SGHRS, CDR2 YFSETQ. With V trimmed by 4 bases and J by 5 bases, 11 bases remained unmatched.